This is a list of T cell receptor beta chains from one sample in a study of shared clonotypes between healthy human individuals. Clones were sequenced by immunoSEQ multiplex PCR, and TCRdb holds only the in-frame ones, with some missing. The sample lists nearly 500,000 clones, around 80% occurring once. Sequencing was done on a sample of PBMCs. Source of these receptors: a woman between 40 and 50 years old in good health. Some clones in this sample may be carry-over from other donors' samples. The conserved cysteine and the conserved F or W are not part of the CDR3 here. Size values are once, few and many counts, or a class for expanded clones, and some rows have none.

CDR3aa	abundance	j_gene	v_gene
ASSVSAGQGFGTDTQY	-	TRBJ2-3	TRBV9
ASTKVHTGELF	-	TRBJ2-2	TRBV11-2
ASSLLGRNNYGYT	many	TRBJ1-2	TRBV27
AWTPPGISTDTQY	-	TRBJ2-3	TRBV30
ASSRDVPSQNEQF	-	TRBJ2-1	TRBV4-3
ASSLQDYQETQY	once	TRBJ2-5	TRBV28
ASSPMRNTEAF	-	TRBJ1-1	TRBV5-1
ASSLGLAGSSEQF	-	TRBJ2-1	TRBV28
ASSPPPGTGVYEQY	-	TRBJ2-7	TRBV9
ASSFHTSGKTNEQF	-	TRBJ2-1	TRBV28
ASSLTTYEQY	-	TRBJ2-7	TRBV5-1
ASSLAGVVTGELF	-	TRBJ2-2	TRBV7-2
ASSLAGVGAETQY	-	TRBJ2-5	TRBV7-6
ASSSGWGEQF	-	TRBJ2-1	TRBV7-9
ASSLVVGTEAF	-	TRBJ1-1	TRBV5-5
ASSGLAKGKSSYEQY	-	TRBJ2-7	TRBV4-2
ASSSSGQGSEKLF	-	TRBJ1-4	TRBV28
ASSLQGLAQETQY	-	TRBJ2-5	TRBV5-1
ASSEAGYYEQY	-	TRBJ2-7	TRBV6-1
SVGKGGSSTEAF	-	TRBJ1-1	TRBV29-1
ASSYGVTGELF	-	TRBJ2-2	TRBV6-6
ASNRLAGAGELF	-	TRBJ2-2	TRBV19
ASSPGLAGGPLGTDTQY	once	TRBJ2-3	TRBV5-4
ASSLAGGAEQY	many	TRBJ2-7	TRBV7-6
SAQGTLSGANVLT	-	TRBJ2-6	TRBV29-1
ASRGGLAGVVEQF	-	TRBJ2-1	TRBV27
ASSPDGLPGDGYT	-	TRBJ1-2	TRBV5-1
AISEVLTYEQY	few	TRBJ2-7	TRBV10-3
ASSSAAGTPGIYEQY	-	TRBJ2-7	TRBV5-1